Included here is one T cell receptor beta chain sequence, with context. Its antigen is currently unknown. It was with a sample-barcoded 5' primer and a J-beta primer mix that a second PCR of roughly 7 to 12 cycles was run. TCRdb processed the 5' RACE reads anew with MiXCR; each CDR3 protein has one entry. The table lists 650,000 to 800,000 distinct CDR3 sequences, 44% of them singletons. This entry belongs to a study of blood T cells in healthy people across ages. Study results and limitations: Because sorting was not performed, PBMCs prevented conclusive naive versus antigen-experienced comparison.

The CDR3 spans 14 residues. CDR1 SGHAT and CDR2 FQNNGV come from the germline V gene. V was pared by 7 bases and J by 12 bases, with 22 bases between. V and J are TRBV11-2 and TRBJ2-1, with D possibly being TRBD1 or TRBD2 (5 bases each). The specimen was blood. The TCR was taken from a man between 60 and 75 years old in good health. Written as DNA, the CDR3 is TGTGCCAGCATGCGGGCCGGGACGGAGACTGCGCAGTTCTTC. Its translation: CASMRAGTETAQFF.